The clone carrying this T cell receptor (beta chain) was recorded a few times. Its antigen remains unknown. The sample belongs to a study of regulatory T cells in long-lasting Graves disease. Study conclusions and caveats: Repertoires from persistent disease leaned toward TRBV28, TRBJ1-2 and TRBJ2-5.

Documented time point: persistent/refractory GD, antithyroid drugs over 5 years with positive TRAb. There was RNA extracted from PBMCs, and the TCR library was made from it. Germline V gene data show CDR1 as MGHDK and CDR2 as SYGVNS. CDR3 length: 15 residues. The V and J ends lost 4 bases and 6 bases respectively, with 18 bases between them. With iRepertoire HTBI primers and Arm-PCR of CDR3 regions, TCR beta libraries were built. TCRdb analysed the multiplex PCR reads with MiXCR anew, one entry per CDR3 protein. The sample lists around 460,000 distinct CDR3 sequences; 20% to 25% were seen once. The rearrangement joins TRBV25-1 to TRBJ2-5, with a possible D match to TRBD2 (5 bases). The origin of this receptor is a female donor with Graves disease. The sequencing used peripheral blood mononuclear cells (PBMCs), collected when the disease was refractory, from a patient treated with antithyroid drugs. CDR3 protein: CASSVNSGSRQTQYF. CDR3 sequence (DNA): TGTGCCAGCAGTGTAAACTCGGGGTCAAGACAGACCCAGTACTTC.